This TCR beta chain is drawn from a study of cytotoxic CD8 clonotypes in ibrutinib-treated CLL. Findings and caveats of the study: Clonality went up at ibrutinib response and then declined back toward baseline at progression.

The repertoire was sequenced with immunoSEQ multiplex PCR; TCRdb's copy has only in-frame clones and lacks some. This repertoire shows 97,000 or so clones, around 73% found once; its top ten account for 25% to 35%. Notes on this clone: The antigen is not known.

Germline CDR1 and CDR2: MGHDK and SYGVNS. CDR3 length equals 14 residues. V shed 5 bases and J 8 bases; nucleotides not matched to a gene: 9. The source of this sequence is a human donor with chronic lymphocytic leukemia. This specimen consisted of PBMCs, obtained after 12 months of ibrutinib treatment. The chain couples TRBV25-1 to TRBJ2-1; 7 positions agree with TRBD1. CDR3 loop: CASSMAGGRDEQFF. Written as DNA, the CDR3 is TGTGCCAGCAGTATGGCAGGGGGTCGGGATGAGCAGTTCTTC. The full variable domain, with the rest looked up from reference TRBV25-1 and TRBJ2-1, is EADIYQTPRYLVIGTGKKITLECSQTMGHDKMYWYQQDPGMELHLIHYSYGVNSTEKGDLSSESTVSRIRTEHFPLTLESARPSHTSQYLCASSMAGGRDEQFFGPGTRLTVL.